Presented here are 16 T cell receptor beta chains from one specimen sequenced in a study of cytomegalovirus exposure and HLA in healthy donors. Generated by immunoSEQ multiplex PCR, the TCRdb table keeps only in-frame clones and is missing some. The repertoire includes roughly 150,000 clones, roughly 90% of them detected once, and 2% to 2.5% sits in the top ten. The sample comprised PBMCs. The receptors here all came from a woman under 30 in good health and CMV-seronegative.

This rearrangement joins TRBV10-2 to TRBJ2-7; D not resolved. V lost 0 bases and J 0 bases, leaving 6 bases between the germline ends. From germline, CDR1 is WSHSY and CDR2 SAAADI. The CDR3 spans 14 residues. The CDR3 spells CASSESVYSYEQYF. DNA for the CDR3: TGCGCCAGCAGTGAGTCTGTCTACTCCTACGAGCAGTACTTC.

This rearrangement joins TRBV12-5 to TRBJ2-7; 8 nucleotides match TRBD1. The V gene end was trimmed by 6 bases and the J gene end by 3 bases; junction bases not matched to a gene: 7. CDR1 and CDR2 from the germline V gene are LGHNT and FRNRAP. The length of the CDR3 is 14 residues. The DNA of the CDR3 is TGTGCTAGTGGGACCGGACAGGGAATCTACGAGCAGTACTTC. Translating it yields CASGTGQGIYEQYF.

V usage is TRBV2 and J usage is TRBJ1-1; 7 bases line up with TRBD1. The CDR3 has 14 residues. Trimming cost V 6 bases and J 0 bases; bases outside gene matches: 4. Germline V CDR1 and CDR2: SNHLY, FYNNEI. This CDR3 is CASRTGKLNTEAFF. CDR3 bases: TGTGCCAGCAGGACAGGGAAACTGAACACTGAAGCTTTCTTT.

The table lists this clone with a few counts. The chain has TRBV30 and TRBJ1-5, with D hard to call. The CDR3 runs to 12 residues. The germline V gene has CDR1 GTSNPN and CDR2 SVGIG (reference sequence). The germline V and J ends were trimmed by 2 bases and 1 base, with 3 bases remaining between them. This CDR3 is CAWSSSNQPQHF. The CDR3 DNA reads TGTGCCTGGAGTAGCAGCAATCAGCCCCAGCATTTT. Full variable domain (remainder filled in from reference TRBV30 and TRBJ1-5): SQTIHQWPATLVQPVGSPLSLECTVEGTSNPNLYWYRQAAGRGLQLLFYSVGIGQISSEVPQNLSASRPQDRQFILSSKKLLLSDSGFYLCAWSSSNQPQHFGDGTRLSIL.

This chain joins TRBV29-1 and TRBJ1-1, with 7 bases fitting TRBD1. Germline values: CDR1 SQVTM, CDR2 ANQGSEA. The CDR3 runs 13 residues. J was trimmed by 4 bases and V by 7 bases; bases with no gene match: 9. The CDR3 sequence is CSGRGQWATEAFF. The CDR3 DNA sequence: TGCAGCGGACGGGGACAGTGGGCCACTGAAGCTTTCTTT.

CDR3 DNA: TGTGCCTGGAGGGTAACAGGGGGCAATCAGCCCCAGCATTTT. As protein: CAWRVTGGNQPQHF. The V call is TRBV30, the J call TRBJ1-5, with 7 bases matching TRBD1. This CDR3 spans 14 amino acids. The junction had 4 bases not matched to a gene; V was cut back by 3 bases and J by 2 bases. Germline values: CDR1 GTSNPN, CDR2 SVGIG (reference sequence).

This sequence joins TRBV27 and TRBJ1-4; 7 bases agree with TRBD1. There are 14 residues in the CDR3. V trimming: 5 bases; J trimming: 8 bases; junction bases outside the gene matches: 8. Germline V gene sequence: CDR1 MNHEY, CDR2 SMNVEV (reference sequence). The CDR3 nucleotides read TGTGCCAGCAGTGAGGGGGCGGTAGACGAAAAACTGTTTTTT. Translation: CASSEGAVDEKLFF.

The chain is built from TRBV6-5 and TRBJ2-3; TRBD1 is a possible D gene (6 bases). Germline-derived CDR1 and CDR2 are MNHEY and SVGAGI. CDR3 size: 14 residues. The V gene lost 7 bases and the J gene lost 3 bases, with 14 bases spanning the gap. The CDR3 protein is CASTRNRVTDTQYF. In DNA form, the CDR3 reads TGTGCCAGCACTCGGAACAGGGTTACAGATACGCAGTATTTT.

The chain has TRBV11-2 and TRBJ2-7, with TRBD1 identical over 10 bases. With V trimmed by 5 bases and J by 2 bases, 6 bases remained unmatched. The CDR3 extends over 15 amino acids. Germline V lookup: CDR1 SGHAT, CDR2 FQNNGV. CDR3: CASSTRQGATYEQYF. CDR3 sequence (DNA): TGTGCCAGCAGCACCAGACAGGGGGCCACCTACGAGCAGTACTTC.

The J gene is TRBJ2-7, the V gene TRBV19; no firm D call. The CDR3 consists of 14 residues. The V end lost 5 bases, the J end lost 5 bases, and 16 bases lay between the germline ends. Germline loops: CDR1 LNHDA, CDR2 SQIVND (reference sequence). CDR3 DNA: TGTGCCAGTAGTTCACGTTCAGGAATCCACGAGCAGTACTTC. Translating gives CASSSRSGIHEQYF.

The CDR3 protein is CASSSRQGASEAFF. The CDR3 nucleotides are TGTGCCAGCAGCTCCCGACAGGGGGCAAGTGAAGCTTTCTTT. V is TRBV7-6 and J is TRBJ1-1, with 10 bases aligning to TRBD1. The CDR3 contains 14 residues. Germline V gives CDR1 SGHVS, CDR2 FNYEAQ. Losses at the gene ends were 4 bases for V and 7 bases for J; bases not matched to a gene: 6.

The gene calls are TRBV19 and TRBJ2-1; 9 bases agree with TRBD1. V was pared by 5 bases and J by 6 bases, with 2 bases of the junction left unmatched. The CDR3 extends over 13 amino acids. The germline V gene encodes CDR1 LNHDA and CDR2 SQIVND (reference sequence). CDR3 DNA sequence: TGTGCCAGTAGTTACAGGGGGCCCAATGAGCAGTTCTTC. This sequence encodes CASSYRGPNEQFF.

CDR3 region: CASSSPFTDTQYF. In DNA, the CDR3 is TGTGCCAGCAGTTCCCCGTTCACAGATACGCAGTATTTT. The gene calls are TRBV6-6 and TRBJ2-3; the D is unclear. The length of the CDR3 is 13 residues. The V and J ends lost 4 bases and 2 bases respectively, with 7 bases between them. Germline CDR1 reads MNHNY; CDR2 reads SVGAGI (reference sequence).

Only a few counts were recorded for this clone. The gene calls are TRBV18 and TRBJ2-2, with D perhaps TRBD2 (6 bases). Germline V CDR1 and CDR2: KGHSH, LQKENI. V was pared by 3 bases and J by 1 base, with 9 bases between. The CDR3 is made up of 15 amino acids. The CDR3 nucleotides read TGTGCCAGCTCACCGCCGGGACTGAACACCGGGGAGCTGTTTTTT. Translated, it gives CASSPPGLNTGELFF.

The chain uses TRBV30 and TRBJ1-2; D is undetermined. Germline V CDR1 and CDR2: GTSNPN, SVGIG (reference sequence). The CDR3 is made up of 14 amino acids. The V and J ends lost 3 bases and 4 bases respectively, with 15 bases between them. The CDR3 sequence is CAWSRIGITYGYTF. CDR3 bases: TGTGCCTGGAGCAGGATCGGAATCACCTATGGCTACACCTTC.

The rearrangement uses TRBV5-6 and TRBJ2-1, with D uncertain. V was shortened by 2 bases and J by 10 bases, with 10 bases between the two germline ends. The CDR3 is 12 amino acids. Per germline, CDR1 SGHDT and CDR2 YYEEEE. CDR3 amino acids: CASSLITEEQFF. DNA of the CDR3: TGTGCCAGCAGCTTAATAACAGAAGAGCAGTTCTTC. Full variable domain (remainder filled in from reference TRBV5-6 and TRBJ2-1): DAGVTQSPTHLIKTRGQQVTLRCSPKSGHDTVSWYQQALGQGPQFIFQYYEEEERQRGNFPDRFSGHQFPNYSSELNVNALLLGDSALYLCASSLITEEQFFGPGTRLTVL.